This passage covers 15 T cell receptor beta chains from one sample sequenced in a study of cytomegalovirus exposure and HLA in healthy donors. Primers: 60 Vbeta forward and 13 Jbeta reverse. Libraries were prepared by immunoSEQ multiplex PCR; TCRdb keeps only in-frame clonotypes and omits some of them. The sample consists of 150,000 to 200,000 clones, 75% to 90% of them appearing once. The specimen was PBMCs. The receptors were gathered from a boy aged 5-17 years in good health and CMV-seronegative.

The chain joins TRBV6-6 to TRBJ1-1; D might be TRBD1 (5 bases). Trimming took off 1 base at V and 4 bases at J, with 16 bases between the two ends. Germline V CDR1 and CDR2: MNHNY, SVGAGI (reference sequence). This CDR3 comprises 16 residues. The CDR3 region has the DNA TGTGCCAGCAGTTACTGGCGGGGGGGGAGTCCCACTGAAGCTTTCTTT. Translation: CASSYWRGGSPTEAFF.

The chain recombines TRBV5-6 with TRBJ1-1, with D maybe TRBD1 (5 bases). CDR3 length: 13 residues. Germline CDR1 SGHDT, CDR2 YYEEEE. Trimming shortened V by 1 base and J by 7 bases, and 11 bases separated the two germline ends. The DNA of the CDR3 is TGTGCCAGCAGCTTGTCCCCGGGGGGTGAAGCTTTCTTT. Protein: CASSLSPGGEAFF.

CDR3 nucleotide sequence: TGTGCCAGCAGTCCGGGACTCCAGAACACCGGGGAGCTGTTTTTT. This translates into CASSPGLQNTGELFF. This rearrangement joins TRBV11-3 to TRBJ2-2; D might be TRBD2 (6 bases). From germline, CDR1 is SGHNT and CDR2 YENEEA. The CDR3 length is 15 residues. V gave up 6 bases and J gave up 1 base, with 12 bases separating them.

This chain joins TRBV5-1 and TRBJ1-1, with D perhaps TRBD1 (6 bases). The V and J ends lost 4 bases and 0 bases respectively, with 13 bases between them. Germline V gene data show CDR1 as SGHRS and CDR2 as YFSETQ. This CDR3 contains 15 residues. The CDR3 loop reads CASSVDSAMNTEAFF. DNA for the CDR3: TGCGCCAGCAGCGTGGACAGTGCGATGAACACTGAAGCTTTCTTT.

The chain uses TRBV7-2 and TRBJ1-2; no clear D gene. The ends were cut back, 1 base at V and 3 bases at J, with 12 bases in the middle. CDR1 is SGHTA and CDR2 is FQGNSA in the germline V gene. This CDR3 has 15 amino acids. The CDR3 nucleotides read TGTGCCAGCAGCTTAGGATACAAGGACTACTATGGCTACACCTTC. Protein product: CASSLGYKDYYGYTF.

V usage is TRBV7-2 and J usage is TRBJ1-1; perhaps TRBD1 as D (5 bases). CDR1 and CDR2 from the germline V gene are SGHTA and FQGNSA. The V end was cut by 5 bases, the J end by 1 base, with 8 bases between. CDR3 length: 13 residues. The CDR3 bases are TGTGCCAGCAGCGGGGCGGCGAACACTGAAGCTTTCTTT. Protein product: CASSGAANTEAFF.

V usage is TRBV7-9 and J usage is TRBJ2-7, with D possibly matching TRBD2 (6 bases). The germline gives CDR1 SEHNR, CDR2 FQNEAQ (reference sequence). This CDR3 has 15 residues. Trimming removed 6 bases at V and 2 bases at J, with 17 bases between. CDR3 in DNA: TGTGCCAGCAGTAAGACCGGGACTGGAGCCTACGAGCAGTACTTC. Its translation is CASSKTGTGAYEQYF.

This clone came up once. This sequence joins TRBV7-9 and TRBJ2-1; D possibly corresponds to TRBD1 (5 bases). Trimming pared 0 bases from V and 7 bases from J, leaving 13 bases between. CDR3 size: 15 residues. Germline assignment: CDR1 SEHNR and CDR2 FQNEAQ (reference sequence). CDR3 sequence: CASSLALTGENEQFF. The CDR3, as DNA: TGTGCCAGCAGCTTAGCGCTCACAGGTGAGAATGAGCAGTTCTTC.

This clone has more than one count but fewer than ten. The J gene is TRBJ1-5, the V gene TRBV15; D is uncertain. From germline, CDR1 is LNHNV and CDR2 YYDKDF (reference sequence). V lost 3 bases and J lost 0, with 6 bases in between. The CDR3 consists of 14 residues. The CDR3 bases are TGTGCCACCAGCAGGGGAGATAGCAATCAGCCCCAGCATTTT. It yields the protein CATSRGDSNQPQHF.

This chain links TRBV2 with TRBJ1-2; D is possibly TRBD1 (5 bases). Per the germline V gene, CDR1 is SNHLY and CDR2 is FYNNEI. The CDR3 spans 13 residues. V lost 3 bases to trimming and J lost 2 bases, with 7 bases between them. The CDR3 DNA is TGTGCCAGCAGTGAGGGACTAAACTATGGCTACACCTTC. This sequence encodes CASSEGLNYGYTF. Together with reference TRBV2 and TRBJ1-2, the CDR3 gives the full variable domain: EPEVTQTPSHQVTQMGQEVILRCVPISNHLYFYWYRQILGQKVEFLVSFYNNEISEKSEIFDDQFSVERPDGSNFTLKIRSTKLEDSAMYFCASSEGLNYGYTFGSGTRLTVV.

This clone was counted only a few times. This chain joins TRBV6-6 and TRBJ1-2; possible D gene TRBD1, 6 bases. The CDR3 runs to 15 residues. Germline assignment: CDR1 MNHNY and CDR2 SVGAGI (reference sequence). The V end lost 7 bases, the J end lost 4 bases, and 19 bases lay between the germline ends. CDR3 region: CASINRQGNSYGYTF. DNA for the CDR3: TGTGCCAGCATCAACCGCCAGGGGAATTCCTATGGCTACACCTTC.

The chain carries TRBV11-3 and TRBJ1-1, with TRBD1 identical over 9 bases. The CDR3 runs 16 residues. V lost 3 bases, J lost 0 bases, and 5 bases stayed unmatched. Germline values: CDR1 SGHNT, CDR2 YENEEA. The chain's CDR3 is CASSLGRDRVNTEAFF. DNA for the CDR3: TGTGCCAGCAGCTTGGGCCGGGACAGGGTGAACACTGAAGCTTTCTTT. The entire variable domain, with the rest obtained from reference TRBV11-3 and TRBJ1-1, is as follows: EAGVVQSPRYKIIEKKQPVAFWCNPISGHNTLYWYLQNLGQGPELLIRYENEEAVDDSQLPKDRFSAERLKGVDSTLKIQPAELGDSAVYLCASSLGRDRVNTEAFFGQGTRLTVV.

The chain carries TRBV19 and TRBJ2-5; tentative D call: TRBD2 (5 bases). The DNA end is more similar to TRBJ2-7, so the J call may be wrong. From germline, CDR1 is LNHDA and CDR2 SQIVND (reference sequence). This CDR3 spans 13 amino acids. CDR3 in DNA: TGTGCCAGTAGTATCGAAGGAGGATACGAGCAGTACTTC. As protein: CASSIEGGYEQYF.

As concerns this clone: This same CDR3 is encoded by further DNA sequences in the sample. The chain uses TRBV6-4 and TRBJ1-1; no clear D gene. This CDR3 region has 13 residues. The ends were cut back, 0 bases at V and 1 base at J, with 3 bases in the middle. Germline V gene lookup returns CDR1 MRHNA and CDR2 SNTAGT. Written as DNA, the CDR3 is TGTGCCAGCAGTGACTCGGCGAACACTGAAGCTTTCTTT. Protein sequence: CASSDSANTEAFF.

The V and J genes are TRBV9 and TRBJ2-7; 8 bases match TRBD1. The CDR3 extends over 14 amino acids. The V gene end was trimmed by 3 bases and the J gene end by 5 bases; junction bases not matched to a gene: 7. Germline CDR1 and CDR2: SGDLS and YYNGEE. CDR3 loop: CASSGGPDRDEQYF. CDR3 sequence (DNA): TGTGCCAGCAGCGGTGGGCCGGACAGGGACGAGCAGTACTTC.